Listed here are 11 T cell receptor beta chains from one sample, sequenced in a study of graft-versus-host responses after intestinal transplantation. Profiled with immunoSEQ multiplex PCR; TCRdb holds only in-frame clones, not every one. The data hold 75,000 to 100,000 clones, with 86% observed a single time. Sequenced here: PBMCs, sampled 255 days after intestinal transplant. These TCRs come from a human patient who received an intestinal transplant, so some T cells may come from the graft donor.

The chain links TRBV7-9 to TRBJ1-2; TRBD1 is a possible D gene (5 bases). V was cut by 4 bases and J by 4 bases, with 16 bases left in between. Germline-derived CDR1 and CDR2 are SEHNR and FQNEAQ (reference sequence). CDR3 length: 15 residues. CDR3 sequence: CASSSPRGESYGYTF. CDR3 sequence (DNA): TGTGCCAGCAGCTCACCCCGGGGGGAGAGCTATGGCTACACCTTC.

The chain uses TRBV15 and TRBJ1-5, with unresolved D. The CDR3 is 14 amino acids. V was shortened by 5 bases and J by 8 bases, with 16 bases between the two germline ends. Germline V CDR1 and CDR2: LNHNV, YYDKDF (reference sequence). CDR3 DNA: TGTGCCACCAGCTTTGCCGACGGTGGTGAGCCCCAGCATTTT. It yields the protein CATSFADGGEPQHF.

This clone has only one observation. Other nucleotide sequences in the sample specify the same CDR3. The V gene is TRBV5-8, the J gene TRBJ1-1; no firm D call. CDR1 SGHTS and CDR2 YDEGEE come from the germline V gene. The V gene lost 1 base and the J gene lost 0 bases, with 1 base spanning the gap. The CDR3 runs to 12 residues. CDR3 protein: CASSLLNTEAFF. DNA for the CDR3: TGTGCCAGCAGCTTGTTGAACACTGAAGCTTTCTTT.

The rearrangement joins TRBV7-8 to TRBJ2-6, with D uncertain. V lost 5 bases, J lost 0 bases, and 8 bases lay in between. The CDR3 covers 15 residues. Germline CDR1 and CDR2: SGHVS and FQNEAQ. The CDR3 protein is CASSLLSSGANVLTF. The CDR3 DNA reads as TGTGCCAGCAGCCTCCTGAGCTCTGGGGCCAACGTCCTGACTTTC.

This sequence joins TRBV19 and TRBJ1-3; D is unclear. The germline V gene has CDR1 LNHDA and CDR2 SQIVND (reference sequence). V dropped 1 base and J dropped 0 bases, with 16 bases sitting between them. The CDR3 contains 18 residues. The CDR3 nucleotides are TGTGCCAGTAGTATAGCCCCCCCGACGGAGAGCTCTGGAAACACCATATATTTT. As protein: CASSIAPPTESSGNTIYF.

The rearrangement links TRBV7-6 to TRBJ2-5; 12 bases align to TRBD2. In germline, CDR1 is SGHVS, CDR2 FNYEAQ. V lost 5 bases, J lost 2 bases, and 12 bases stayed unmatched. This CDR3 contains 18 residues. The CDR3 loop reads CASSHSRTSGTLQETQYF. The CDR3 bases are TGTGCCAGCAGCCATTCCCGGACTAGCGGGACACTGCAAGAGACCCAGTACTTC.

This clone was found a few times. This sequence joins TRBV6-6 and TRBJ1-3; D call uncertain. The CDR3 is 12 residues long. The ends were cut back, 2 bases at V and 11 bases at J, with 10 bases in the middle. Germline CDR1 reads MNHNY; CDR2 reads SVGAGI (reference sequence). In DNA, the CDR3 is TGTGCCAGCAGTTACGGGCCTTTCGCCATATATTTT. Its translation is CASSYGPFAIYF.

V and J are TRBV30 and TRBJ1-6; 7 positions agree with TRBD1. In germline, CDR1 is GTSNPN, CDR2 SVGIG (reference sequence). The CDR3 contains 12 residues. After removal of 8 bases from V and 8 bases from J, the junction contained 6 bases not matched to a gene. The CDR3 sequence is CARRQGDSPLHF. The CDR3 DNA is TGTGCCCGACGGCAGGGGGATTCACCCCTCCACTTT.

CDR3 nucleotides: TGTGCCAGCAGTGCCGTAACAGGGAACACTGAAGCTTTCTTT. It translates to CASSAVTGNTEAFF. J is TRBJ1-1 and V is TRBV27; tentative D call: TRBD1 (5 bases). Germline-derived CDR1 and CDR2 are MNHEY and SMNVEV (reference sequence). The ends were cut back, 5 bases at V and 1 base at J, with 11 bases in the middle. The CDR3 has 14 amino acids.

The V gene is TRBV5-5, the J gene TRBJ2-1; 7 nucleotides agree with TRBD1. Germline CDR1 SGHKS, CDR2 YYEKEE (reference sequence). CDR3 size: 15 residues. J gave up 0 bases and V 3 bases, and 3 bases lay outside the gene matches. The CDR3 region has the DNA TGTGCCAGCAGCTCAGACAGGGACTCCTACAATGAGCAGTTCTTC. Its translation: CASSSDRDSYNEQFF.

CDR3 bases: TGTGCCAGCAGCGTTTCCGGGACTGGGGCCAACGTCCTGACTTTC. Translation: CASSVSGTGANVLTF. This chain links TRBV5-4 with TRBJ2-6; maybe TRBD2 (5 bases). The CDR3 is 15 residues long. The germline V gene encodes CDR1 SGHNT and CDR2 YYREEE (reference sequence). With 4 bases removed from V and 2 bases from J, the gap between germline ends came to 10 bases.